This T cell receptor (beta chain) originates from a study of blood T cell repertoires in COVID-19. Study-wide context: Some COVID-19 samples were acute and others convalescent; all came from the United States, Italy and Spain. PBMCs, B-cell-depleted T cells, or T cells provided the cDNA or gDNA that made up the material.

Per the original methods: Amplification of reference gene primers provided the estimated nucleated cell counts. The table came from immunoSEQ multiplex PCR; TCRdb's copy has only in-frame clones and leaves some out. The DNA gave D and trimming, while V, J and clone size come from that table. The sample contains about 68,000 clones, about four fifths of which appear only once. V shed 6 bases, J shed 2 bases, and the junction held 7 bases outside the gene matches. The CDR3 is made up of 15 amino acids. Germline-derived CDR1 and CDR2 are MNHEY and SMNVEV (reference sequence). This clone was recorded at least ten times.

The V and J genes are TRBV27 and TRBJ2-7; 10 nucleotides align to TRBD2. The clonotype was recovered from a man aged 45-65 years with active COVID-19. Sequences were obtained from peripheral blood. CDR3 in DNA: TGTGCCAGCAGACCCACTAGCGGGGTAACCTACGAGCAGTACTTC. Translating gives CASRPTSGVTYEQYF.